A single sample gave rise to the 15 T cell receptor beta chains below, sequenced in a study of T cell changes during pregnancy in multiple sclerosis. Repertoires were generated with immunoSEQ multiplex PCR, while TCRdb's copy carries only in-frame clones and drops some. Of under 65,000 clones listed, roughly 90% are singletons. This specimen consisted of peripheral blood, obtained in the first trimester of pregnancy. These receptors were taken from a female donor in good health, enrolled as a control in a pregnancy study.

The chain has TRBV19 and TRBJ1-5; maybe TRBD1 (5 bases). Per germline, CDR1 LNHDA and CDR2 SQIVND (reference sequence). The length of the CDR3 is 15 residues. Trimming cost V 3 bases and J 6 bases, with 15 bases left between them. CDR3 nucleotides: TGTGCCAGTAGTATTTATAGGGGCGTCAGTCAGCCCCAGCATTTT. Translated, it gives CASSIYRGVSQPQHF.

This clone was detected once. The rearrangement uses TRBV5-4 and TRBJ2-5; TRBD2 might be the D (6 bases). Germline lookup yields CDR1 SGHNT and CDR2 YYREEE (reference sequence). CDR3 length: 17 amino acids. V was pared by 4 bases and J by 0 bases, with 19 bases between. The CDR3 region has the DNA TGTGCCAGCAGCCTTCTGCAGGGAGGAGGGTACCAAGAGACCCAGTACTTC. It codes for CASSLLQGGGYQETQYF.

The gene calls are TRBV7-2 and TRBJ1-5, with D possibly being TRBD1 (6 bases). Germline loops: CDR1 SGHTA, CDR2 FQGNSA. This CDR3 is 16 amino acids long. The V gene lost 2 bases and the J gene lost 9 bases, with 20 bases spanning the gap. CDR3 protein: CASSLWGGQGESPQHF. The CDR3 DNA reads as TGTGCCAGCAGCTTATGGGGGGGACAAGGAGAATCGCCCCAGCATTTT.

The chain links TRBV5-5 to TRBJ2-4; 14 positions match TRBD2. Germline CDR1 SGHKS, CDR2 YYEKEE (reference sequence). The V gene end was trimmed by 5 bases and the J gene end by 8 bases; junction bases not matched to a gene: 12. There are 17 residues in the CDR3. In nucleotides, the CDR3 is TGTGCCAGCAGTACCGGGACTAGCGGGAGTCCTATCCACATTCAGTACTTC. This codes for CASSTGTSGSPIHIQYF.

The chain is built from TRBV4-2 and TRBJ1-6; 8 bases line up with TRBD1. CDR3 length: 17 amino acids. Looked up from germline, CDR1 is LGHNA and CDR2 is YNFKEQ. The J segment lost 10 bases and the V segment lost 5 bases, leaving 16 bases of the junction unmatched. This CDR3 is CASSFPGAGTGISPLHF. CDR3 DNA sequence: TGTGCCAGCAGCTTCCCTGGCGCCGGGACAGGTATCTCACCCCTCCACTTT.

This clone was detected once. The chain uses TRBV19 and TRBJ1-4; TRBD1 is a possible D gene (6 bases). CDR3 size: 15 residues. Trimming removed 4 bases from V and 3 bases from J, with 12 bases in between. Germline CDR1 reads LNHDA; CDR2 reads SQIVND (reference sequence). The CDR3 loop reads CASSRNRASNEKLFF. DNA for the CDR3: TGTGCCAGTAGTAGAAACAGGGCTTCTAATGAAAAACTGTTTTTT. Together with reference TRBV19 and TRBJ1-4, the CDR3 gives the full variable domain: DGGITQSPKYLFRKEGQNVTLSCEQNLNHDAMYWYRQDPGQGLRLIYYSQIVNDFQKGDIAEGYSVSREKKESFPLTVTSAQKNPTAFYLCASSRNRASNEKLFFGSGTQLSVL.

The chain is built from TRBV11-2 and TRBJ1-4; no clear D. Germline V lookup: CDR1 SGHAT, CDR2 FQNNGV. The CDR3 has 12 residues. Trimming cost V 2 bases and J 5 bases, with 3 bases left between them. The chain's CDR3 is CASSLINEKLFF. CDR3 DNA sequence: TGTGCCAGCAGCTTAATAAATGAAAAACTGTTTTTT.

The chain links TRBV4-3 to TRBJ2-1; D ambiguous. Trimming took off 0 bases at V and 7 bases at J, with 16 bases between the two ends. This CDR3 has 16 residues. CDR1 is LGHNA and CDR2 is YSLEER in the germline V gene. In nucleotides, the CDR3 is TGCGCCAGCAGCCAAGAGGCCCAATTTATTCGTAATGAGCAGTTCTTC. Residues: CASSQEAQFIRNEQFF.

In this sample, this clone turned up a few times. The V call is TRBV5-4, the J call TRBJ1-1; possibly TRBD1 for D (6 bases). The germline V gene encodes CDR1 SGHNT and CDR2 YYREEE (reference sequence). The ends were cut back, 4 bases at V and 5 bases at J, with 15 bases in the middle. This CDR3 spans 14 amino acids. CDR3 amino acids: CASSPGQRVTEAFF. CDR3 coding DNA: TGTGCCAGCAGCCCAGGACAGAGAGTTACTGAAGCTTTCTTT.

This chain joins TRBV6-4 and TRBJ2-7; weak D call: TRBD2 (5 bases). There are 12 residues in the CDR3. Deletions cut 11 bases from V and 6 bases from J, with 17 bases between. CDR1 MRHNA and CDR2 SNTAGT come from the germline V gene. CDR3 protein: CASAGDKSEQYF. The CDR3 nucleotides are TGTGCCTCGGCGGGTGATAAATCCGAGCAGTACTTC.

In its sample, this clone was seen a few times. The chain joins TRBV2 to TRBJ2-7; 10 bases agree with TRBD1. J gave up 5 bases and V 3 bases, and 4 bases lay outside the gene matches. This CDR3 has 14 amino acids. The germline V gene has CDR1 SNHLY and CDR2 FYNNEI. DNA of the CDR3: TGTGCCAGCAGTGAGTCGGACAGGGGGAACGAGCAGTACTTC. It encodes CASSESDRGNEQYF.

V and J are TRBV5-6 and TRBJ2-3; 11 nucleotides match TRBD2. The CDR3 loop spans 16 amino acids. V lost 0 bases and J lost 4; bases outside the gene matches: 4. CDR1 is SGHDT, CDR2 YYEEEE, per germline. CDR3 protein: CASSLVTSGSADTQYF. CDR3 in DNA: TGTGCCAGCAGCTTGGTTACTAGCGGGAGCGCAGATACGCAGTATTTT. Full variable domain (outside the CDR3, taken from reference TRBV5-6 and TRBJ2-3): DAGVTQSPTHLIKTRGQQVTLRCSPKSGHDTVSWYQQALGQGPQFIFQYYEEEERQRGNFPDRFSGHQFPNYSSELNVNALLLGDSALYLCASSLVTSGSADTQYFGPGTRLTVL.

The chain employs TRBV19 and TRBJ2-5; 8 bases align to TRBD1. Germline CDR1 is LNHDA and CDR2 is SQIVND (reference sequence). The J segment lost 2 bases and the V segment lost 8 bases, leaving 10 bases of the junction unmatched. CDR3 length: 15 amino acids. In DNA form, the CDR3 reads TGTGCCAGTGGGAGGACAGGGTTTAATCAAGAGACCCAGTACTTC. Protein: CASGRTGFNQETQYF.

This clone was observed once. The chain is built from TRBV9 and TRBJ2-3, with 9 bases lining up with TRBD2. This CDR3 region has 15 residues. Losses at the gene ends were 4 bases for V and 3 bases for J; bases not matched to a gene: 6. CDR1 SGDLS and CDR2 YYNGEE come from the germline V gene. The CDR3 region has the DNA TGTGCCAGCAGCTCCGGGACTAGCTGGACAGATACGCAGTATTTT. It translates to CASSSGTSWTDTQYF.

V gene TRBV7-2 combines with J gene TRBJ1-4, with TRBD1 identical over 7 bases. Looked up from germline, CDR1 is SGHTA and CDR2 is FQGNSA. V dropped 4 bases and J dropped 6; count of bases not matched to a gene: 8. This CDR3 comprises 15 residues. This chain's CDR3 is CASSSTGGGDEKLFF. In nucleotides, the CDR3 is TGTGCCAGCAGCTCCACAGGAGGGGGCGATGAAAAACTGTTTTTT.